Described below is a single T cell receptor (beta chain) sequence and its context. Antigen: not known. The junction does not match germline at one end; this may be a read error. The data were taken from a study of cytotoxic CD8 clonotypes in ibrutinib-treated CLL. As for the study in general: Patient counts were over 9 relapsed/refractory, some 16 treatment-naive and some 17 IGHV unmutated. Among patients, some 24 responded partially and 2 completely; around 15 then stayed remitted and around twelve progressed after median 68 months.

Germline V gene lookup returns CDR1 SGHAT and CDR2 FQNNGV. CDR3 length equals 14 residues. With sequencing, the targeted depth ranged from 1 in 200,000 to 1 in 1 million T cells. Profiled with immunoSEQ multiplex PCR; TCRdb holds only in-frame clones, not every one. The sample has under 40,000 clones, roughly 50% seen once. Findings and caveats of the study: Public clonotypes were rare and shrank or held steady on treatment.

The source is a human donor with chronic lymphocytic leukemia. The chain links TRBV11-2 to TRBJ2-5; TRBD1 agrees at 7 bases. Sequenced here: PBMCs, sampled before ibrutinib treatment. The CDR3 DNA is TGTGCCAGCAGCCCAACGACAGGGCGCCCGTCCGGCCACTTC. It is translated as CASSPTTGRPSGHF.